This T cell receptor (beta chain) stems from a study of T cell responses to AZD1222 COVID-19 vaccine. General study points: The breadth and depth of Spike-specific TCRs increased once two AZD1222 doses had been given.

The table came from immunoSEQ multiplex PCR; TCRdb's copy has only in-frame clones and leaves some out. The sample records approximately 200,000 clones, 93% being singletons. As concerns this clone: Its target is not known.

The specimen comprised peripheral blood, sampled 28 days after the second AZD1222 dose. The sequence came from an adult who received the AZD1222 COVID-19 vaccine.

This CDR3 reads CASSRQGDGGEAFF. Here the CDR3 DNA reads TGCGCCAGCAGCCGACAGGGGGATGGTGGTGAAGCTTTCTTT. The genes are TRBV5-1 and TRBJ1-1, with 9 bases lining up with TRBD1. Germline values: CDR1 SGHRS, CDR2 YFSETQ. The length of the CDR3 is 14 residues. Germline trimming cut 4 bases from V and 7 bases from J; bases unmatched to any gene: 8.